The rows below give T cell receptor beta chains drawn from one sample of a study of blood T cell repertoires in COVID-19. Measured with immunoSEQ multiplex PCR; TCRdb has only the in-frame clones, and not every one. The data contain 120,000 or so clones, more than 75% of them singletons. Input material: peripheral blood. The receptors stem from a man aged 60 to 69 with acute or convalescent COVID-19. Both conserved end residues are part of each CDR3. A D gene is named only where the DNA matches it firmly. Not every row has a clone size; where given, it reads once, few, many or a size class.

abundance: NA; v_gene: TRBV7-3; d_gene: NA; j_gene: TRBJ2-1; CDR3aa: CASSQRAGDTEQFF; CDR3nt: TGTGCCAGCAGCCAACGAGCGGGTGACACTGAGCAGTTCTTC
abundance: NA; v_gene: TRBV27; d_gene: TRBD1; j_gene: TRBJ2-1; CDR3aa: CGAGTAPFDEQFF; CDR3nt: TGTGGGGCAGGGACAGCCCCCTTTGATGAGCAGTTCTTC
abundance: once; v_gene: TRBV9; d_gene: NA; j_gene: TRBJ2-2; CDR3aa: CASSVRENTGELFF; CDR3nt: TGTGCCAGCAGCGTTCGGGAGAACACCGGGGAGCTGTTTTTT
abundance: NA; v_gene: TRBV4-2; d_gene: TRBD1; j_gene: TRBJ2-6; CDR3aa: CASSPGVDRVLGANVLTF; CDR3nt: TGTGCCAGCAGCCCAGGGGTGGACAGGGTGTTAGGGGCCAACGTCCTGACTTTC
abundance: NA; v_gene: TRBV6-2/TRBV6-3; d_gene: NA; j_gene: TRBJ1-1; CDR3aa: CASSLQATNTEAFF; CDR3nt: TGTGCCAGCAGTTTACAGGCTACTAACACTGAAGCTTTCTTT
abundance: NA; v_gene: TRBV7-3; d_gene: TRBD1; j_gene: TRBJ2-1; CDR3aa: CASSLRSGQGENEQFF; CDR3nt: TGTGCCAGCAGCTTAAGGTCGGGACAGGGGGAGAATGAGCAGTTCTTC
abundance: NA; v_gene: TRBV27; d_gene: NA; j_gene: TRBJ1-2; CDR3aa: CASSLDSNYGYTF; CDR3nt: TGTGCCAGCAGTTTAGACTCCAACTATGGCTACACCTTC
abundance: NA; v_gene: TRBV6-5; d_gene: TRBD2; j_gene: TRBJ2-7; CDR3aa: CASSTTSGPSYEQYF; CDR3nt: TGTGCCAGCAGTACGACTAGCGGACCTTCCTACGAGCAGTACTTC
abundance: NA; v_gene: TRBV21-1; d_gene: NA; j_gene: TRBJ2-1; CDR3aa: CASSKAGGPVNEQFF; CDR3nt: TGTGCCAGCAGCAAGGCGGGAGGGCCCGTAAATGAGCAGTTCTTC
abundance: NA; v_gene: TRBV5-6; d_gene: NA; j_gene: TRBJ1-1; CDR3aa: CASSFGGNTEAFF; CDR3nt: TGTGCCAGCAGCTTCGGCGGGAACACTGAAGCTTTCTTT
abundance: NA; v_gene: TRBV28; d_gene: TRBD1; j_gene: TRBJ1-2; CDR3aa: CASSFTGAHYTF; CDR3nt: TGTGCCAGCAGTTTTACAGGGGCCCACTACACCTTC
abundance: NA; v_gene: TRBV28; d_gene: TRBD1; j_gene: TRBJ2-7; CDR3aa: CASSRPGQGREQYF; CDR3nt: TGTGCCAGCAGTCGACCGGGACAGGGAAGGGAGCAGTACTTC
abundance: NA; v_gene: TRBV14; d_gene: TRBD2; j_gene: TRBJ2-2; CDR3aa: CASRLAWNTGELFF; CDR3nt: TGTGCCAGCCGACTAGCGTGGAACACCGGGGAGCTGTTTTTT
abundance: NA; v_gene: TRBV6-1; d_gene: TRBD2; j_gene: TRBJ2-1; CDR3aa: CASSSQGTSGVEQFF; CDR3nt: TGTGCCAGCAGTTCTCAGGGTACTAGCGGGGTCGAGCAGTTCTTC
abundance: NA; v_gene: TRBV4-3; d_gene: NA; j_gene: TRBJ2-1; CDR3aa: CASSQELGANEQFF; CDR3nt: TGCGCCAGCAGCCAAGAATTGGGAGCAAATGAGCAGTTCTTC
abundance: NA; v_gene: TRBV9; d_gene: TRBD2; j_gene: TRBJ2-5; CDR3aa: CASSAGTSNQETQYF; CDR3nt: TGTGCCAGCAGCGCCGGGACTAGCAACCAAGAGACCCAGTACTTC
abundance: NA; v_gene: TRBV7-9; d_gene: NA; j_gene: TRBJ1-1; CDR3aa: CASGGEAFF; CDR3nt: TGTGCCAGCGGGGGGGAAGCTTTCTTT
abundance: NA; v_gene: TRBV7-2; d_gene: TRBD2; j_gene: TRBJ2-3; CDR3aa: CASSLESSGSGTQYF; CDR3nt: TGTGCCAGCAGCTTAGAGTCTAGCGGTTCCGGTACGCAGTATTTT
abundance: NA; v_gene: TRBV19; d_gene: NA; j_gene: TRBJ1-6; CDR3aa: CASSIEGGAPLHF; CDR3nt: TGTGCCAGTAGTATAGAGGGGGGAGCACCCCTCCACTTT
abundance: once; v_gene: TRBV4-2; d_gene: TRBD2; j_gene: TRBJ2-7; CDR3aa: CASSQGSGDVHEQYF; CDR3nt: TGTGCCAGCAGCCAAGGGAGCGGGGACGTCCACGAGCAGTACTTC
abundance: NA; v_gene: TRBV9; d_gene: NA; j_gene: TRBJ2-2; CDR3aa: CASSPRPFGELFF; CDR3nt: TGTGCCAGCAGCCCTAGACCCTTCGGGGAGCTGTTTTTT